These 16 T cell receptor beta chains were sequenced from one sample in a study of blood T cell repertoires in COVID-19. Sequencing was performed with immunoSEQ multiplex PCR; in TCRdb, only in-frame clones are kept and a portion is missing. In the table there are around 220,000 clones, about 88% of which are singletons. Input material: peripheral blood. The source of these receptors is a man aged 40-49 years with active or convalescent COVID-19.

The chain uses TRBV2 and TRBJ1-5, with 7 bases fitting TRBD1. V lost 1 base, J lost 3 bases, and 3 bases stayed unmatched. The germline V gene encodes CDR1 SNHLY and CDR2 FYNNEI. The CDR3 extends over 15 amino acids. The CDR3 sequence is CASSEVGGHNQPQHF. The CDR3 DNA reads TGTGCCAGCAGTGAAGTAGGGGGCCACAATCAGCCCCAGCATTTT.

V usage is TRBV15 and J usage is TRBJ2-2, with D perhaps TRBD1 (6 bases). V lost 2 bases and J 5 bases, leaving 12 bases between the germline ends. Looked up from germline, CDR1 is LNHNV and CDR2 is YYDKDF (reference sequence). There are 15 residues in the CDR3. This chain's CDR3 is CATSRPTGWTGELFF. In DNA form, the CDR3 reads TGTGCCACCAGCAGACCCACAGGGTGGACCGGGGAGCTGTTTTTT.

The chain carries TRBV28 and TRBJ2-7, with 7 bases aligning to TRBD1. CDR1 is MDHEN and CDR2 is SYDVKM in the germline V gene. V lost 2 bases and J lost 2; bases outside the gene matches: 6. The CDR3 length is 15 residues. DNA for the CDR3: TGTGCCAGCAGTTTACTCGGGACAGTAACCTACGAGCAGTACTTC. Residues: CASSLLGTVTYEQYF. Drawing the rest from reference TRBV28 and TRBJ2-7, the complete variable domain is DVKVTQSSRYLVKRTGEKVFLECVQDMDHENMFWYRQDPGLGLRLIYFSYDVKMKEKGDIPEGYSVSREKKERFSLILESASTNQTSMYLCASSLLGTVTYEQYFGPGTRLTVT.

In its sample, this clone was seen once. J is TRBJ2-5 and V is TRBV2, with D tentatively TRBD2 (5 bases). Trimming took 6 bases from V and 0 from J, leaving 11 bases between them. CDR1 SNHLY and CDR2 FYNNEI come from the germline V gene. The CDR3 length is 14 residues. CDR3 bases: TGTGCCAGCAGAGCGGCGGAGTACCAAGAGACCCAGTACTTC. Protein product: CASRAAEYQETQYF.

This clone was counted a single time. CDR3 in DNA: TGTGCCATCAGTGGGGACTTCTCTGGAAACACCATATATTTT. Translated: CAISGDFSGNTIYF. The gene calls are TRBV10-3 and TRBJ1-3, with a tentative D call TRBD1 (5 bases). This CDR3 region has 14 residues. Trimming took off 4 bases at V and 0 bases at J, with 7 bases between the two ends. In germline, CDR1 is ENHRY, CDR2 SYGVKD.

The CDR3 coding sequence is TGTGCCAGCAGTTTAGCGCGAGGGTTCGCGCAGTATTTT. This sequence encodes CASSLARGFAQYF. V is TRBV12-3 or TRBV12-4 and J is TRBJ2-3, with a weak D call TRBD2 (5 bases). Trimming left V 0 bases short and J 10 bases short, with 11 bases between. This CDR3 region has 13 residues.

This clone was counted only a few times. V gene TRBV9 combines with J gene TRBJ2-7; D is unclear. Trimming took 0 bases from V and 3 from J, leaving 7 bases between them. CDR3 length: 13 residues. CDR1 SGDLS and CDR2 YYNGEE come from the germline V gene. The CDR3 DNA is TGTGCCAGCAGCGTAGCCGGGTTCTACGAGCAGTACTTC. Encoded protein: CASSVAGFYEQYF.

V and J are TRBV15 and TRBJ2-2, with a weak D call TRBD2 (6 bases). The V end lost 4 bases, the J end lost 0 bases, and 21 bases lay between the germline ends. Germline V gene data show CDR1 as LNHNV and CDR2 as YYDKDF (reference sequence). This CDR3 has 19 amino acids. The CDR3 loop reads CATSNDFGEVITNTGELFF. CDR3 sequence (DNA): TGTGCCACCAGCAACGACTTTGGGGAGGTGATAACGAACACCGGGGAGCTGTTTTTT.

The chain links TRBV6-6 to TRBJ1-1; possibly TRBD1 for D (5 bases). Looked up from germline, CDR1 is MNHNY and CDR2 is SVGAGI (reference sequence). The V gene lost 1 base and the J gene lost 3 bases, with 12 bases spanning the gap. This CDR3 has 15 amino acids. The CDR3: CASSYLGGSDTEAFF. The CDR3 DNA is TGTGCCAGCAGTTACTTGGGGGGTAGTGACACTGAAGCTTTCTTT.

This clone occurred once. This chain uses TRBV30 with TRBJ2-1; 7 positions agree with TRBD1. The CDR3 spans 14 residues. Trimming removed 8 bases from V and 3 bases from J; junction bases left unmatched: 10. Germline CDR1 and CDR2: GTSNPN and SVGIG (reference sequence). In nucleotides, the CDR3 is TGTGCCACTAAACAGGGGACCGTCTACAATGAGCAGTTCTTC. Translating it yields CATKQGTVYNEQFF.

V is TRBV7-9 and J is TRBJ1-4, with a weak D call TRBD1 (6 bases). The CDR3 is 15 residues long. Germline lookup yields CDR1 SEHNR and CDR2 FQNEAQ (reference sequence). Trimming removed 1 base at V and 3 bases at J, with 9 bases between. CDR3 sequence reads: CASSLGGQANEKLFF. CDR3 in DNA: TGTGCCAGCAGCTTAGGGGGACAAGCTAATGAAAAACTGTTTTTT.

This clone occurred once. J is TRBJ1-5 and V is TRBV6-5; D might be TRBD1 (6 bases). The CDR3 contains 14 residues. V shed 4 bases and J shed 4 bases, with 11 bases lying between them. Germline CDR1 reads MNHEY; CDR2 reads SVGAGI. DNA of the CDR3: TGTGCCAGCAGTTCAACAGGGCCGAATCAGCCCCAGCATTTT. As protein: CASSSTGPNQPQHF.

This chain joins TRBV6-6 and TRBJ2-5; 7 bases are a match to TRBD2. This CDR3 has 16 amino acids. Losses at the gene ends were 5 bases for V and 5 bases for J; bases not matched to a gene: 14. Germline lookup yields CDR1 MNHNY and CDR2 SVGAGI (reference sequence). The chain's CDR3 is CASSGRSGAGWETQYF. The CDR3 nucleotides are TGTGCCAGCAGTGGAAGGAGCGGGGCAGGGTGGGAGACCCAGTACTTC.

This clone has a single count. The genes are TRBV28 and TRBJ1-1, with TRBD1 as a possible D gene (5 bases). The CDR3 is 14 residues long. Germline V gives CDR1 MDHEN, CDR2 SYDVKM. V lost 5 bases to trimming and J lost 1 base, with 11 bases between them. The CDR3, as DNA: TGTGCCAGCAGTCAGCGGGACGGGAACACTGAAGCTTTCTTT. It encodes CASSQRDGNTEAFF.

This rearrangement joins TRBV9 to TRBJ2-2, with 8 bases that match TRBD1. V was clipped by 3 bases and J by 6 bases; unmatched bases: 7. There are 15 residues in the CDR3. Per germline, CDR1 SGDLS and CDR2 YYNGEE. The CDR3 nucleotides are TGTGCCAGCAGCGATAACAGGGGGTTGGCCGGGGAGCTGTTTTTT. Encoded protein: CASSDNRGLAGELFF.

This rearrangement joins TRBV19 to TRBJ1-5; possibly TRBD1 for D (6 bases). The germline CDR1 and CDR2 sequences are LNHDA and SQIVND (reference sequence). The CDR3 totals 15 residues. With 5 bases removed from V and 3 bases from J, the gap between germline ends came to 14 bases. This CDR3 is CASSPLDRTNQPQHF. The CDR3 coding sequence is TGTGCCAGTAGTCCCCTGGACAGAACCAATCAGCCCCAGCATTTT. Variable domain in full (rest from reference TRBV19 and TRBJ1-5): DGGITQSPKYLFRKEGQNVTLSCEQNLNHDAMYWYRQDPGQGLRLIYYSQIVNDFQKGDIAEGYSVSREKKESFPLTVTSAQKNPTAFYLCASSPLDRTNQPQHFGDGTRLSIL.